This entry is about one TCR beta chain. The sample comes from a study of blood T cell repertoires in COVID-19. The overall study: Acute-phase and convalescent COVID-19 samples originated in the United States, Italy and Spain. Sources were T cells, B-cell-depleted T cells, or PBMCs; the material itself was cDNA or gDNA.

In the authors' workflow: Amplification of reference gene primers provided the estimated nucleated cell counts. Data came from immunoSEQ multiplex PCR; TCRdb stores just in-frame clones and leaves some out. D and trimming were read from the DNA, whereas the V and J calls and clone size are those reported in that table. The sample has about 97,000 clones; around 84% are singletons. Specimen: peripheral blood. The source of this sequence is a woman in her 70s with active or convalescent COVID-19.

CDR3 amino acids: CASSQGSGIWADTQYF. CDR3 bases: TGCGCCAGCAGCCAAGGGAGCGGGATATGGGCAGATACGCAGTATTTT. The chain is built from TRBV4-3 and TRBJ2-3, with 7 bases lining up with TRBD2. Germline V CDR1 and CDR2: LGHNA, YSLEER. The CDR3 is made up of 16 amino acids. Trimming at V came to 1 base and at J to 4 bases, leaving 8 bases not matched to a gene.